Sequencing of this T cell receptor beta chain was carried out in a study of control samples from healthy donors and cancer patients. In this sample, this clone turned up once. The V and J ends lost 5 bases and 7 bases respectively, with 16 bases between them. The CDR3 spans 14 residues. Germline V lookup: CDR1 MDHEN, CDR2 SYDVKM. Assay used: immunoSEQ multiplex PCR; TCRdb lists only in-frame clones, some missing. The sample holds some 150,000 clones, over 85% seen once. Source material: blood. This rearrangement joins TRBV28 to TRBJ2-3, with D perhaps matching TRBD1 (6 bases). The clonotype was recovered from a man aged 50-59 years in good health. The CDR3 sequence is CASSIGTPPYTQYF. DNA for the CDR3: TGTGCCAGCAGTATTGGGACACCGCCTTATACGCAGTATTTT.